The source of this TCR beta chain is a study of blood T cell repertoires in COVID-19 (dated by TCRdb to the early 2020s). About the full investigation: Samples covering the acute and convalescent phases of COVID-19 were provided by collaborators in the United States, Italy and Spain. Samples came from the ongoing ImmuneRACE study (first 160 participants) plus 1,254 subjects from 6 global collaborators. Sample metadata almost always included a de-identified subject ID, COVID-19 status, age in years and sex. The dataset comprised deeply sampled blood TCRbeta repertoires from subjects exposed to, actively infected with, or recovered from COVID-19. HLA class I and class II types, where available, came from metadata supplied by the sample provider rather than from assay-based typing. The prospective study material was composed of cDNA or gDNA derived from T cells, B-cell-depleted T cells, or PBMCs. The repertoires were released in a freely available public database meant as a resource for research on the immune response to SARS-CoV-2. Findings and caveats that apply to the study as a whole: The amount of clinical and demographic metadata varied by source and participant and was provided uncurated.

The immunoSEQ Assay, a bias-controlled multiplex PCR, was used to amplify TCRbeta CDR3 regions from genomic DNA. Per the authors' processing: Within the assay, amplification of reference gene primers was used to estimate how many nucleated cells each sample contained. Sequence reads were collapsed and filtered to measure the absolute abundance of every unique TCRbeta CDR3 rearrangement. Productive Simpson clonality was computed per sample as the square root of Simpson's diversity index over productive rearrangements. Here the immuneACCESS table is served through TCRdb, limited to in-frame sequences with V and J called. Missing clones are a known gap in these copies; in checked studies unresolved V genes cover under half, and the rest lacks a known reason. V, J and clone size reflect that table, while D and trimming were determined from the DNA. This sample is represented by about 220,000 clones; 84% of them were singletons. Of the sample, around 3.1% falls within the top ten clones.

V drops 11 bases and J drops 0 bases, leaving 19 bases in between. Per the germline V gene (reference sequence), LNHDA is the CDR1 and SQIVND is the CDR2. Measured from the cysteine to the phenylalanine, the CDR3 is 16 residues long. This entry keeps only the CDR3 DNA: 48 bases, framed from base 1. Comments on this clone: Its antigen target is currently unknown. The sample holds no much larger clone one base away, and base qualities are not on file.

Samples from volunteer blood donors who had recovered from COVID-19 were contributed by a second Seattle source. Whole blood was collected in K2EDTA tubes by collaborating institutions according to the institutions' own protocols. Collaborator samples were shipped for TCRbeta analysis as frozen whole blood, isolated PBMCs, or DNA extracted from either sample type. The rearrangement joined TRBV19 to TRBJ2-2; TRBD1 might be the D gene, on 6 matching bases. This clonotype was sampled from a woman in her 30s who had recovered from COVID-19. The sample consisted of peripheral blood. The CDR3 corresponds to CASLSGTPANTGELFF. The sequenced DNA: TGTGCCTCTTTATCCGGGACACCTGCGAACACCGGGGAGCTGTTTTTT.